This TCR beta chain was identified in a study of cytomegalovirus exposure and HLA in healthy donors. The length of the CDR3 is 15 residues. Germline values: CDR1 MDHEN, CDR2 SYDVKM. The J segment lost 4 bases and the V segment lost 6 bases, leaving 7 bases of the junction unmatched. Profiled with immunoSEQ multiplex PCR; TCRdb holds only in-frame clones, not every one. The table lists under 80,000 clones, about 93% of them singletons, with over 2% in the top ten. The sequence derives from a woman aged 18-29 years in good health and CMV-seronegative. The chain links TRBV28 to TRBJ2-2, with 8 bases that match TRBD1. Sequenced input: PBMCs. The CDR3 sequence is CASREGQASTGELFF. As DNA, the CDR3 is TGTGCCAGCAGGGAGGGACAGGCTAGCACCGGGGAGCTGTTTTTT.